The 5 T cell receptor beta chains in this list originate from one sample, sequenced in a study of regulatory T cells in long-lasting Graves disease. Sequencing libraries for TCR beta were prepared with iRepertoire HTBI primers and Arm-PCR of CDR3 regions. MiXCR, run by TCRdb on the multiplex PCR reads, gives a single entry per CDR3 protein. The sample holds 500,000 to 700,000 distinct CDR3 sequences; around 30% are singletons and the top ten take under 55%. Time point meaning: persistent/refractory GD, antithyroid drugs over 5 years with positive TRAb. Researchers made the TCR library from RNA that was extracted from PBMCs. The sample in question was peripheral blood mononuclear cells (PBMCs), obtained when the disease was refractory, from a patient treated with antithyroid drugs. All receptors come from a female donor with Graves disease.

This clonotype has only a few counts. The CDR3 nucleotides are TGTGCCAGCAGTGAACAGACCGGGGTGGTGAATCAGCCCCAGCATTTT. Its protein product is CASSEQTGVVNQPQHF. The rearrangement joins TRBV2 to TRBJ1-5, with D hard to call. This CDR3 spans 16 amino acids. CDR1 is SNHLY and CDR2 is FYNNEI in the germline V gene. Trimming shortened V by 2 bases and J by 4 bases, and 15 bases separated the two germline ends.

This clonotype was found a few times. The rearrangement joins TRBV29-1 to TRBJ1-2; D is unresolved. This CDR3 is built from 12 residues. CDR1 is SQVTM, CDR2 ANQGSEA, per germline. The ends were cut back, 1 base at V and 4 bases at J, with 7 bases in the middle. CDR3 protein: CSVEAVSYGYTF. The DNA of the CDR3 is TGCAGCGTTGAAGCGGTTTCCTATGGCTACACCTTC.

This clonotype was detected a few times. The gene calls are TRBV20-1 and TRBJ1-1; D is ambiguous. V was trimmed by 6 bases and J by 1 base, leaving 6 bases between them. The germline CDR1 and CDR2 sequences are DFQATT and SNEGSKA (reference sequence). This CDR3 region has 11 residues. Written as DNA, the CDR3 is TGCAGTGCCAAAAAGAACACTGAAGCTTTCTTT. Protein: CSAKKNTEAFF.

The chain has TRBV13 and TRBJ2-7; D possibly corresponds to TRBD1 (6 bases). This CDR3 is 14 amino acids long. CDR1 is PRHDT and CDR2 is FYEKMQ in the germline V gene (reference sequence). V was pared by 1 base and J by 5 bases, with 12 bases between. The DNA for the CDR3 is TGTGCCAGCAGCTTAGAAGACAGGAGGAACGAGCAGTACTTC. Protein sequence: CASSLEDRRNEQYF. Together with reference TRBV13 and TRBJ2-7, the CDR3 gives the full variable domain: AAGVIQSPRHLIKEKRETATLKCYPIPRHDTVYWYQQGPGQDPQFLISFYEKMQSDKGSIPDRFSAQQFSDYHSELNMSSLELGDSALYFCASSLEDRRNEQYFGPGTRLTVT.

This chain uses TRBV9 with TRBJ2-3; possible D gene TRBD2, 5 bases. The CDR3 has 13 amino acids. Germline V CDR1 and CDR2: SGDLS, YYNGEE. V was clipped by 7 bases and J by 4 bases, with 13 bases between them. The CDR3 loop reads CASASGISDTQYF. The CDR3 region has the DNA TGTGCCAGCGCGTCCGGGATTTCAGATACGCAGTATTTT.